These T cell receptor beta chains were read from a single sample in a study of blood T cell repertoires in COVID-19. Generated by immunoSEQ multiplex PCR, the TCRdb table keeps only in-frame clones and is missing some. The table includes fewer than 200,000 clones, 70% to 90% detected once. The sequenced material came from peripheral blood. These receptors were obtained from a woman aged 45-59 years with COVID-19, enrolled during active disease. The CDR3 runs from the conserved cysteine through the conserved F or W. A D gene is named only where the DNA matches it firmly. The size entry is marked missing in some rows and otherwise reads once, few, many or a size class.

clone_size,j_call,v_call,d_call,cdr3_nt,cdr3_aa
NA,TRBJ2-5,TRBV30,NA,TGTGCCTGGGATGACACAAGGATCCACTTC,CAWDDTRIHF
NA,TRBJ2-1,TRBV29-1,NA,TGCAGCGCCGGGTCCCAGAGCTCCTACAATGAGCAGTTCTTC,CSAGSQSSYNEQFF
NA,TRBJ2-2,TRBV10-3,TRBD2,TGTGCCATCAGTGAGGGACTAGCGGGGGGCCATAGGAACACCGGGGAGCTGTTTTTT,CAISEGLAGGHRNTGELFF
once,TRBJ2-2,TRBV19,TRBD2,TGTGCCAGTAGTATTGGCGAGACTAGCGGCACCGGGGAGCTGTTTTTT,CASSIGETSGTGELFF
NA,TRBJ2-3,TRBV4-3,NA,TGCGCCAGCAGCCAAGATAAGGGCGGGGTGAGCACAGATACGCAGTATTTT,CASSQDKGGVSTDTQYF
NA,TRBJ2-7,TRBV6-2/TRBV6-3,TRBD1,TGTGCCAGCAGTTATAGGACAGGGGGGCCCTACGAGCAGTACTTC,CASSYRTGGPYEQYF
NA,TRBJ2-2,TRBV11-3,TRBD1,TGTGCCAGCAGCTTACGGACAGGTCTCGATAGCGGGGAGCTGTTTTTT,CASSLRTGLDSGELFF
NA,TRBJ2-3,TRBV7-2,TRBD1,TGTGCCAGCAGCGGGACAGGCGGCTCTTGGACAGATACGCAGTATTTT,CASSGTGGSWTDTQYF
once,TRBJ1-2,TRBV12-3/TRBV12-4,TRBD1,TGTGCCTCAGCTCCGGACAGGGACTATGGCTACACCTTC,CASAPDRDYGYTF
NA,TRBJ1-1,TRBV6-5,TRBD1,TGTGCCAGCAGGGGACAGGCCTACACTGAAGCTTTCTTT,CASRGQAYTEAFF
NA,TRBJ2-7,TRBV6-5,TRBD1,TGTGCCAGCAGTTCAGGACAGGGGGTAGGATACGAGCAGTACTTC,CASSSGQGVGYEQYF
NA,TRBJ2-5,TRBV3-1/TRBV3-2,NA,TGTGCCAGCAGGGATGTCAGGGGAATGGAGCAAGAGACCCAGTACTTC,CASRDVRGMEQETQYF
NA,TRBJ2-7,TRBV2,TRBD2,TGTGCCAGCAGCGCCTCGGGACTAGCAAGCTACGAGCAGTACTTC,CASSASGLASYEQYF
once,TRBJ2-1,TRBV12-3/TRBV12-4,TRBD2,TGTGCCAGCAGAAAAGGACTAGGCTATGAGCAGTTCTTC,CASRKGLGYEQFF
NA,TRBJ1-2,TRBV5-6,TRBD1,TGTGCCAGCAGCTTTTTTCCCGGGACAGGGAATAACTATGGCTACACCTTC,CASSFFPGTGNNYGYTF
NA,TRBJ2-7,TRBV9,NA,TGTGCCAGTTCGGGACTCTCCTACGAGCAGTACTTC,CASSGLSYEQYF
NA,TRBJ1-2,TRBV24-1,NA,TGTGCCACCAGTGACTCGACAGCTTTCTATGGCTACACCTTC,CATSDSTAFYGYTF
NA,TRBJ2-2,TRBV9,TRBD2,TGTGCCAGCAGCGTAGAACTAGCGGGCACCGGGGAGCTGTTTTTT,CASSVELAGTGELFF
NA,TRBJ2-3,TRBV11-2,NA,TGTGCCAGCAGCTCCGGGTTGTCAGATACGCAGTATTTT,CASSSGLSDTQYF
NA,TRBJ1-5,TRBV6-5,NA,TGTGCCAGCGTACGGGATGGCAATCAGCCCCAGCATTTT,CASVRDGNQPQHF
NA,TRBJ1-2,TRBV13,TRBD1,TGTGCCAGCAGCTCCACGACAGGGTTTGGCTACACCTTC,CASSSTTGFGYTF
NA,TRBJ1-1,TRBV5-6,NA,TGTGCCAGCAGCTTGGTTGGCAGGGAAGTAACTGAAGCTTTCTTT,CASSLVGREVTEAFF
NA,TRBJ2-3,TRBV30,TRBD2,TGTGCCTGCAATAGCGGGGCACTACTAACAGATACGCAGTATTTT,CACNSGALLTDTQYF
NA,TRBJ1-1,TRBV6-2/TRBV6-3,TRBD1,TGTGCCAGCAGTCCCATGGGACAGCAAAACACTGAAGCTTTCTTT,CASSPMGQQNTEAFF
NA,TRBJ1-1,TRBV18,TRBD1,TGTGCCAGCTCCCGACAGGGACAGGGGGGGAGCACTGAAGCTTTCTTT,CASSRQGQGGSTEAFF
NA,TRBJ1-5,TRBV7-2,NA,TGTGCCAGCAGCTTAGGCGGGAGGGAACAGCCCCAGCATTTT,CASSLGGREQPQHF
NA,TRBJ1-6,TRBV19,TRBD1,TGTGCCAGTAGTATTGGACAGGGGGCTATCAATTCACCCCTCCACTTT,CASSIGQGAINSPLHF
NA,TRBJ2-1,TRBV30,NA,TGTGCCTGGAGTAGTAGCAGCTACAATGAGCAGTTCTTC,CAWSSSSYNEQFF
NA,TRBJ1-4,TRBV7-2,TRBD1,TGTGCCAGCAGCCAACAGGGGGCGAGGGAAAAACTGTTTTTT,CASSQQGAREKLFF
few,TRBJ1-1,TRBV6-5,NA,TGTGCCAGCAGCCTTACCGAAGAGCACACTGAAGCTTTCTTT,CASSLTEEHTEAFF
NA,TRBJ2-2,TRBV6-5,TRBD1,TGTGCCAGCAGACCGGGACAGGGGAACACCGGGGAGCTGTTTTTT,CASRPGQGNTGELFF
NA,TRBJ1-4,TRBV7-9,TRBD1,TGTGCCAGCAGCTCACAGGGGCCTAATGAAAAACTGTTTTTT,CASSSQGPNEKLFF
once,TRBJ2-7,TRBV3-1/TRBV3-2,TRBD2,TGTGCCAGCAGCCAACCGGCGGGGGGCCAACCGTACTTC,CASSQPAGGQPYF
NA,TRBJ2-7,TRBV19,NA,TGTGCCAGTGGTCAGGGGTTCGAGCAGTACTTC,CASGQGFEQYF
NA,TRBJ1-2,TRBV28,TRBD1,TGTGCCAGCAGAGTGGACAGGTGGGACTATGGCTACACCTTC,CASRVDRWDYGYTF
NA,TRBJ2-1,TRBV7-2,TRBD1,TGTGCCAGCAGCTCCATGGGGACAGGGGTCGCCTACAATGAGCAGTTCTTC,CASSSMGTGVAYNEQFF
NA,TRBJ1-1,TRBV12-5,NA,TGTGCTAGTGGTTTGGTACAGGGACACACTGAAGCTTTCTTT,CASGLVQGHTEAFF
once,TRBJ2-1,TRBV28,NA,TGTGCCAGCACGGGAGACTCCAATGAGCAGTTCTTC,CASTGDSNEQFF
NA,TRBJ1-2,TRBV14,NA,TGTGCCAGCAGCCAAGGGGGGGGCTGGGAAGGCTACACCTTC,CASSQGGGWEGYTF
NA,TRBJ2-1,TRBV4-2,TRBD2,TGTGCCAGCAGCCCGGCCCTCGGGACTAGCGGGGTCGGTGAGCAGTTCTTC,CASSPALGTSGVGEQFF
once,TRBJ2-3,TRBV3-1/TRBV3-2,TRBD2,TGTGCCAGCAGCCAATGGACTAGCGGGGTTCCAGATACGCAGTATTTT,CASSQWTSGVPDTQYF
NA,TRBJ2-7,TRBV27,TRBD1,TGTGCCAGCAGCCAATTGCCCGACAGGGGGAGCCTCTCCTACGAGCAGTACTTC,CASSQLPDRGSLSYEQYF
NA,TRBJ2-5,TRBV3-1/TRBV3-2,TRBD2,TGTGCCAGCAGCCAGGCAACTAGCGGGGGCTTCCAAGAGACCCAGTACTTC,CASSQATSGGFQETQYF
NA,TRBJ2-3,TRBV30,TRBD2,TGTGCCTGGACTAGCGGGGGGTCTCAATCGCAGTATTTT,CAWTSGGSQSQYF